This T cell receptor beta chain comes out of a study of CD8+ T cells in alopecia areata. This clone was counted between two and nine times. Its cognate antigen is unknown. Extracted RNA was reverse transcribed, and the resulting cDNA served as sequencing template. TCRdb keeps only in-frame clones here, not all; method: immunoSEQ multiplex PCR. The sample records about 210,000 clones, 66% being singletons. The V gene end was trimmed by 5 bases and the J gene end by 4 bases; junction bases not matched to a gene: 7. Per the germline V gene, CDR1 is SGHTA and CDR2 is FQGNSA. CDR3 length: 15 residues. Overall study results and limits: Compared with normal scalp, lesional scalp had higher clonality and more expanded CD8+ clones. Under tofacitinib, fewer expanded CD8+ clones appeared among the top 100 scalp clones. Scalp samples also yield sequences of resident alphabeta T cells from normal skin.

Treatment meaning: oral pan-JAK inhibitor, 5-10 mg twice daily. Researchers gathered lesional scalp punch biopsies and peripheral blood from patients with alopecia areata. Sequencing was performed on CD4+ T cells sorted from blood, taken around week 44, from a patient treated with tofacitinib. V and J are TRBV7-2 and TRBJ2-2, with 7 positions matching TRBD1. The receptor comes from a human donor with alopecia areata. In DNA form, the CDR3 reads TGTGCCAGCAGCCCGGGGACAGTTTTCACCGGGGAGCTGTTTTTT. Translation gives CASSPGTVFTGELFF.